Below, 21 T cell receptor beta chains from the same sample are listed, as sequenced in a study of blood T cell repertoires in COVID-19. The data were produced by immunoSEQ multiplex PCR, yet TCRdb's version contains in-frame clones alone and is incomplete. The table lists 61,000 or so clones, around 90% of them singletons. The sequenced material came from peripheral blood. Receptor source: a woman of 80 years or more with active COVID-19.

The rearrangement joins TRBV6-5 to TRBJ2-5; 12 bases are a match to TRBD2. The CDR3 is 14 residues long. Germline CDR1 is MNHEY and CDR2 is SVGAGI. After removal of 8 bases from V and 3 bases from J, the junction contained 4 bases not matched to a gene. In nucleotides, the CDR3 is TGTGCCAGCGCCCTAGCGGGGGGGGAAGAGACCCAGTACTTC. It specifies CASALAGGEETQYF.

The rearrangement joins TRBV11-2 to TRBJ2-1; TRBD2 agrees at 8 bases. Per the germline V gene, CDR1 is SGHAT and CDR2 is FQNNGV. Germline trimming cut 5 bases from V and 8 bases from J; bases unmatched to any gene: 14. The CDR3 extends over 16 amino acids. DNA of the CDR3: TGTGCCAGCAGCAATCGGGAACGGGGGGGAAGCGATGAGCAGTTCTTC. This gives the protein CASSNRERGGSDEQFF.

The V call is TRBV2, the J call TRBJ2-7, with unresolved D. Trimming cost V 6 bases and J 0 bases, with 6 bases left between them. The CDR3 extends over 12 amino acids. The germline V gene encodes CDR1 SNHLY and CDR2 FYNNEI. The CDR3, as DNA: TGTGCCAGCAGAGACATCTCCTACGAGCAGTACTTC. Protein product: CASRDISYEQYF.

This chain's CDR3 is CASNLERGEEQFF. Here the CDR3 DNA reads TGTGCCAGCAACTTGGAGCGGGGTGAAGAGCAGTTCTTC. The genes are TRBV7-2 and TRBJ2-1; 7 bases fit TRBD2. V lost 7 bases, J lost 10 bases, and 10 bases stayed unmatched. CDR3 length equals 13 residues. CDR1 is SGHTA, CDR2 FQGNSA, per germline.

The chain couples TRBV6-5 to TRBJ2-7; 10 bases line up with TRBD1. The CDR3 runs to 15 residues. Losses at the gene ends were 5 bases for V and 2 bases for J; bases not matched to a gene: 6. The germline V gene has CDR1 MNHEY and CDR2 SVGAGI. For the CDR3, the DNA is TGTGCCAGCAGTACCCGGGACAGGGGCGCCTACGAGCAGTACTTC. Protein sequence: CASSTRDRGAYEQYF.

The CDR3 nucleotides are TGTGCCAGCACCCAAGAACAGGGGGAAAACTACGAGCAGTACTTC. Protein sequence: CASTQEQGENYEQYF. V gene TRBV7-2 combines with J gene TRBJ2-7, with 8 positions matching TRBD1. This CDR3 has 15 residues. The V segment lost 7 bases and the J segment 3 bases; nucleotides outside the gene matches: 11. In germline, CDR1 is SGHTA, CDR2 FQGNSA.

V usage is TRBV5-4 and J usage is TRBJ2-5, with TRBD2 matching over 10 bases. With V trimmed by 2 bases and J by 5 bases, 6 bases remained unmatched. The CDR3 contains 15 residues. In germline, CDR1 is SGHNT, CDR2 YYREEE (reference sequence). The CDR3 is CASSFPSGGSETQYF. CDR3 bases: TGTGCCAGCAGCTTCCCTAGCGGGGGTTCGGAGACCCAGTACTTC.

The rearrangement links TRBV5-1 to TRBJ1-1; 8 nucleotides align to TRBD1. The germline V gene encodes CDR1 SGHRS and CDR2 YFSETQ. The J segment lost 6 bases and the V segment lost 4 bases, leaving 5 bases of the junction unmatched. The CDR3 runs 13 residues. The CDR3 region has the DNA TGCGCCAGCAGCCTGACAGGGGACGCTGAAGCTTTCTTT. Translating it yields CASSLTGDAEAFF.

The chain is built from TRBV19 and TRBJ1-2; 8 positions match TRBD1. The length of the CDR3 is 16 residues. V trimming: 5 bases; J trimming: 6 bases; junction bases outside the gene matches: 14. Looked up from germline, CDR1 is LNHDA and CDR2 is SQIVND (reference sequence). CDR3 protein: CASSEGQGPPMDGYTF. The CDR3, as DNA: TGTGCCAGTAGTGAAGGACAGGGACCACCTATGGATGGCTACACCTTC.

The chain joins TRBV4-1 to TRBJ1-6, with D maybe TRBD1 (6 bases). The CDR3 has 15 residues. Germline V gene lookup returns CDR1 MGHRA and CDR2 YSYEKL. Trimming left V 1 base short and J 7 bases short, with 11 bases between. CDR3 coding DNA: TGCGCCAGCAGCCAAGTAGGCGGACAGAATTCACCCCTCCACTTT. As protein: CASSQVGGQNSPLHF.

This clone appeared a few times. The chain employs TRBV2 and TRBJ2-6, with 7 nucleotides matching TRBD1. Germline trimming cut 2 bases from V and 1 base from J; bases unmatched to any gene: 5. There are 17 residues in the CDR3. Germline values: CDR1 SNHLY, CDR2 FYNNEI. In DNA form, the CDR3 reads TGTGCCAGCAGTGAAATGGGCAGGGGGTCTGGGGCCAACGTCCTGACTTTC. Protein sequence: CASSEMGRGSGANVLTF.

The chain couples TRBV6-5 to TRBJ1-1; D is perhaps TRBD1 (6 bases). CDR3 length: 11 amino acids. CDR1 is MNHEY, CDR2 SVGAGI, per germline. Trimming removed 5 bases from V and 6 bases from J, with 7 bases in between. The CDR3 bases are TGTGCCAGCAGTCAGGGGCCTGAAGCTTTCTTT. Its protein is CASSQGPEAFF.

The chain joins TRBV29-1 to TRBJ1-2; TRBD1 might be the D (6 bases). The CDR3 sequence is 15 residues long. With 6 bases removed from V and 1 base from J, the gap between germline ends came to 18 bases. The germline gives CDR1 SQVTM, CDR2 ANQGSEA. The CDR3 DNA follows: TGCAGCGTGGGGAGAACAGGGTGGAGTAACTATGGCTACACCTTC. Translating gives CSVGRTGWSNYGYTF.

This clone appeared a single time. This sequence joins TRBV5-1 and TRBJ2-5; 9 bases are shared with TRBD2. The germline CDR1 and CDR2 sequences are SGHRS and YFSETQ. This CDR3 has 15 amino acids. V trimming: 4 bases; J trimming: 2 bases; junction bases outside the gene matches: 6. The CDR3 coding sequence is TGCGCCAGCAGCCCAGCGGGGGGCTCTCAAGAGACCCAGTACTTC. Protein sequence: CASSPAGGSQETQYF.

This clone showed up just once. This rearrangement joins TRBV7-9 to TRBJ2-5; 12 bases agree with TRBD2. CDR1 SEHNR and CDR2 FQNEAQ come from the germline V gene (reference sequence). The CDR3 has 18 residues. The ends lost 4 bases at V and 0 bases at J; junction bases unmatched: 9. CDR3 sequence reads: CASSYLGLAGRYQETQYF. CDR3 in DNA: TGTGCCAGCAGCTATCTCGGACTAGCGGGGAGGTACCAAGAGACCCAGTACTTC.

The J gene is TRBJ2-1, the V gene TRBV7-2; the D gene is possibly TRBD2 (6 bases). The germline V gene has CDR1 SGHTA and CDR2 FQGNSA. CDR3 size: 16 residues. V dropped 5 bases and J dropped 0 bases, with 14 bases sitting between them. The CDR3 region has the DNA TGTGCCAGCAGCCGGCAGCGGACTACCTCCTACAATGAGCAGTTCTTC. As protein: CASSRQRTTSYNEQFF.

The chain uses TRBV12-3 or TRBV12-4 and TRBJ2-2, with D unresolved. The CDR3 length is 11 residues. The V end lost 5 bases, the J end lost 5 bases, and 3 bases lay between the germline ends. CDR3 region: CASSRTGELFF. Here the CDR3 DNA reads TGTGCCAGCAGTCGGACCGGGGAGCTGTTTTTT.

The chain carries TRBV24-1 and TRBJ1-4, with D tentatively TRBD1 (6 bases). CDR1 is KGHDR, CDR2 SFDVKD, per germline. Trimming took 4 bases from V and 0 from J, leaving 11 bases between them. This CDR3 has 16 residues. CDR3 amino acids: CATSEGHPATNEKLFF. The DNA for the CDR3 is TGTGCCACCAGTGAGGGACATCCGGCAACTAATGAAAAACTGTTTTTT.

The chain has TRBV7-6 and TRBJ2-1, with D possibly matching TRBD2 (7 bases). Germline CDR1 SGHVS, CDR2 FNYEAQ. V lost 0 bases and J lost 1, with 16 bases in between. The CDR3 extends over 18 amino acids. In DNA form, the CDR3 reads TGTGCCAGCAGCTTAGCCTCTCCGGGGGGCTTTTCCTACAATGAGCAGTTCTTC. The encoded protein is CASSLASPGGFSYNEQFF.

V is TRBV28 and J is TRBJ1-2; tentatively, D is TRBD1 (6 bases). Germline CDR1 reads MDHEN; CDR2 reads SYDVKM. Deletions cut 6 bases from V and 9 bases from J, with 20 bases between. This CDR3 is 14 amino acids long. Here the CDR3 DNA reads TGTGCCAGCAGCCTCGGTGGGGGGGCCTGGCGCTACACCTTC. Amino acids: CASSLGGGAWRYTF.

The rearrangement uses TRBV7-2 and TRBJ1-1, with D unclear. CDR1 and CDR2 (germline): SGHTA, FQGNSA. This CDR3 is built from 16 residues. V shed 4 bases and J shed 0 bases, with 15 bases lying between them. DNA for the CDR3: TGTGCCAGCAGCTACCCGCGAGGCGGGCTGAACACTGAAGCTTTCTTT. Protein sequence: CASSYPRGGLNTEAFF.